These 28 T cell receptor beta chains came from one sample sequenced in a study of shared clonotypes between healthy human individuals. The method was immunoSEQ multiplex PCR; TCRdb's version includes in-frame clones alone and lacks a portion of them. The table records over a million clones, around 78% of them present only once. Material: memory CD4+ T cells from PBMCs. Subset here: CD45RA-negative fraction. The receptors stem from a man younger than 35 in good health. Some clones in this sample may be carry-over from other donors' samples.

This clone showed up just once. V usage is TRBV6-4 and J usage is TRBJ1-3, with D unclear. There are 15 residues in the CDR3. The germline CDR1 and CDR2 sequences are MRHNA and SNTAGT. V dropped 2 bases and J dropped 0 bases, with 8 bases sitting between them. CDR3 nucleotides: TGTGCCAGCAGTGACCTGGCAGACTCTGGAAACACCATATATTTT. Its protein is CASSDLADSGNTIYF.

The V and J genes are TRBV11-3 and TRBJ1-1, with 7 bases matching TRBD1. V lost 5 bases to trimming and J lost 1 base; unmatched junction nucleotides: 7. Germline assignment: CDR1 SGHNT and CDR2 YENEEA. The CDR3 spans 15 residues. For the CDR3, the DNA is TGTGCCAGCAGCCTGGAGGGACAGCAGAACACTGAAGCTTTCTTT. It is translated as CASSLEGQQNTEAFF.

CDR3 loop: CASSLLRVSEQYF. The CDR3, as DNA: TGTGCCAGCAGCCTCCTCCGGGTATCCGAGCAGTACTTC. The chain has TRBV11-2 and TRBJ2-7; D unclear. The CDR3 extends over 13 amino acids. The germline V gene has CDR1 SGHAT and CDR2 FQNNGV. V was clipped by 5 bases and J by 6 bases, with 14 bases between them.

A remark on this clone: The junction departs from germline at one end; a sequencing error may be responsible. DNA of the CDR3: TGTGCCAGCAGCTTTACGGGGCAGGGGGCCTTC. This gives the protein CASSFTGQGAF. The chain uses TRBV5-6 and TRBJ1-2; the match to TRBD1 covers 7 bases. Germline CDR1 SGHDT, CDR2 YYEEEE. The CDR3 runs 11 residues.

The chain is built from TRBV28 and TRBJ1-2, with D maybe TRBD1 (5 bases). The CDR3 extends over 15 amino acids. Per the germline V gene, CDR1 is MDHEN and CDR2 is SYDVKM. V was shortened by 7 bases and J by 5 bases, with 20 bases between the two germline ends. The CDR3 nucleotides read TGTGCCAGCATCCAAAATGGCAGGGACGGATATGGCTACACCTTC. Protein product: CASIQNGRDGYGYTF.

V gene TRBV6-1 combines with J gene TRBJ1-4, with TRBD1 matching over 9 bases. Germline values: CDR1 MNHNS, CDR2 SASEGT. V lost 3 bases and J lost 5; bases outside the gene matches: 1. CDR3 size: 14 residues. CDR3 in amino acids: CASSEDRGNEKLFF. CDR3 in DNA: TGTGCCAGCAGTGAGGACAGGGGAAATGAAAAACTGTTTTTT.

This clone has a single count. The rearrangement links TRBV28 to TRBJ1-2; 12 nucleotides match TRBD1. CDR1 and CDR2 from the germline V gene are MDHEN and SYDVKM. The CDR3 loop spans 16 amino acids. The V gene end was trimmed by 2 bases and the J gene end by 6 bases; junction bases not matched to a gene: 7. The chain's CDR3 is CASSLPGQGALNGYTF. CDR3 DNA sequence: TGTGCCAGCAGTTTACCGGGACAGGGGGCGTTAAATGGCTACACCTTC.

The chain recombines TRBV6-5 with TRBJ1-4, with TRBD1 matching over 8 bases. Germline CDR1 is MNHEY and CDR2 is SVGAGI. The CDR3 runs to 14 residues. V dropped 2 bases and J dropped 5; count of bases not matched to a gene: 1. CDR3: CASSYRTGNEKLFF. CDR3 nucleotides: TGTGCCAGCAGTTACAGGACAGGGAATGAAAAACTGTTTTTT.

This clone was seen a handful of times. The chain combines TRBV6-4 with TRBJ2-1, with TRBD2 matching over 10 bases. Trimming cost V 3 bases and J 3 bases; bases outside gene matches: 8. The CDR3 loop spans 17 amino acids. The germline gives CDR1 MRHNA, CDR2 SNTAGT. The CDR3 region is CASSESPSGGLYNEQFF. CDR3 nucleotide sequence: TGTGCCAGCAGTGAAAGCCCTAGCGGGGGCCTCTACAATGAGCAGTTCTTC.

The CDR3 nucleotides read TGTGCCAGTACCCCCGGGCATGGTTTTACTGAAGCTTTCTTT. This encodes CASTPGHGFTEAFF. The gene calls are TRBV19 and TRBJ1-1, with D unclear. The CDR3 consists of 14 residues. Trimming stripped 7 bases from V and 5 bases from J, with 17 bases between. CDR1 and CDR2 (germline): LNHDA, SQIVND (reference sequence).

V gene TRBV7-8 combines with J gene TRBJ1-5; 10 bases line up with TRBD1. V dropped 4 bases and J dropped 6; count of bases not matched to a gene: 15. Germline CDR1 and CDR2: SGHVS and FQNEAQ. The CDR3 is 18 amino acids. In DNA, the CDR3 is TGTGCCAGCAGCTCCCGGACAGGGGGGCGGACATTGGGTCAGCCCCAGCATTTT. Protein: CASSSRTGGRTLGQPQHF.

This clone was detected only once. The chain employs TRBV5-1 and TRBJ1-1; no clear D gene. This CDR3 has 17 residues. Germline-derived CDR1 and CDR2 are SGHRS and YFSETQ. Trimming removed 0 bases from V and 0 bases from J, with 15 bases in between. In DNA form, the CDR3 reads TGCGCCAGCAGCTTGGCCCTGGGCGGAAAGATGAACACTGAAGCTTTCTTT. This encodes CASSLALGGKMNTEAFF.

Here the CDR3 reads CASSVDPSWEQYF. The CDR3 DNA sequence: TGTGCCAGCAGCGTAGACCCCTCTTGGGAGCAGTACTTC. The chain employs TRBV9 and TRBJ2-7, with D unclear. The CDR3 extends over 13 amino acids. Germline V CDR1 and CDR2: SGDLS, YYNGEE. The V end was cut by 0 bases, the J end by 7 bases, with 11 bases between.

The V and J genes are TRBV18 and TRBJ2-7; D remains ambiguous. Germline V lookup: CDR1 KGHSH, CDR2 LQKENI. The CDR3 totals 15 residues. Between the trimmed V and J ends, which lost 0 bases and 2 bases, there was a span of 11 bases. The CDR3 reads CASSPPNGQAYEQYF. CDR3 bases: TGTGCCAGCTCACCACCGAACGGGCAGGCCTACGAGCAGTACTTC.

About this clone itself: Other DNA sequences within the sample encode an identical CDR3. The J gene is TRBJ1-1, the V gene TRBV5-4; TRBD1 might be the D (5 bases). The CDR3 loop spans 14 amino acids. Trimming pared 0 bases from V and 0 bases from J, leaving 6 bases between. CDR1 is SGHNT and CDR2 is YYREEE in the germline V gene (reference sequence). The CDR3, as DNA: TGTGCCAGCAGCTTGGGGGGCTTGAACACTGAAGCTTTCTTT. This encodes CASSLGGLNTEAFF.

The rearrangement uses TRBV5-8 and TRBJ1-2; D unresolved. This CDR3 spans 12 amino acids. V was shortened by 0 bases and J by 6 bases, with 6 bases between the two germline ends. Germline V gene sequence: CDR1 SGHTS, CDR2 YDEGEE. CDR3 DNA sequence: TGTGCCAGCAGCTTGGCGGGGAATGGCTACACCTTC. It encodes CASSLAGNGYTF.

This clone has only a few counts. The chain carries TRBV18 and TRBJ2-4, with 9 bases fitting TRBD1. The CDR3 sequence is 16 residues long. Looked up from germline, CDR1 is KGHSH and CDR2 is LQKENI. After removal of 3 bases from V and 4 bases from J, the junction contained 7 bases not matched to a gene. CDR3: CASSPSGTGKKNIQYF. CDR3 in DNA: TGTGCCAGCTCACCCTCAGGGACAGGGAAAAAAAACATTCAGTACTTC.

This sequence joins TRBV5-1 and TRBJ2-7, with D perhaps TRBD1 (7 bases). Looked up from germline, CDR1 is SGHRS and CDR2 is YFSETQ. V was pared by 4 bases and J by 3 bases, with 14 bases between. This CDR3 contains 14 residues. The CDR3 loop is CASSRGDSDYEQYF. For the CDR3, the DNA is TGCGCCAGCAGCCGCGGGGACAGCGACTACGAGCAGTACTTC. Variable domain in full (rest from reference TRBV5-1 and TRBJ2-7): KAGVTQTPRYLIKTRGQQVTLSCSPISGHRSVSWYQQTPGQGLQFLFEYFSETQRNKGNFPGRFSGRQFSNSRSEMNVSTLELGDSALYLCASSRGDSDYEQYFGPGTRLTVT.

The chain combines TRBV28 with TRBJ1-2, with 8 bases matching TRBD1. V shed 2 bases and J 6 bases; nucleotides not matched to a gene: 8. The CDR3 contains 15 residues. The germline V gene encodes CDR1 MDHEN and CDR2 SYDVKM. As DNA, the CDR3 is TGTGCCAGCAGTTTAGGGCCCGAACAGGGGGATGGCTACACCTTC. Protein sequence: CASSLGPEQGDGYTF.

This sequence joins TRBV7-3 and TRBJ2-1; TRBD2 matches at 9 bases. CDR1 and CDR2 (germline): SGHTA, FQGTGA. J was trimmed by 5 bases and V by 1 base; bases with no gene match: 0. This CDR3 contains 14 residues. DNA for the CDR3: TGTGCCAGCAGCTTAAGCGGGGGGGACAATGAGCAGTTCTTC. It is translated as CASSLSGGDNEQFF.

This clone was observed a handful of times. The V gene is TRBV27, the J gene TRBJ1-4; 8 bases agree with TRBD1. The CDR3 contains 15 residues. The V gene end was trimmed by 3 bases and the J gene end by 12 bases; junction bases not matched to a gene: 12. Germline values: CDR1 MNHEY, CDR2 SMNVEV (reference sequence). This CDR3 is CASSFRGQGPIELFF. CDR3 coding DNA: TGTGCCAGCAGTTTTCGCGGACAGGGTCCTATTGAACTGTTTTTT.

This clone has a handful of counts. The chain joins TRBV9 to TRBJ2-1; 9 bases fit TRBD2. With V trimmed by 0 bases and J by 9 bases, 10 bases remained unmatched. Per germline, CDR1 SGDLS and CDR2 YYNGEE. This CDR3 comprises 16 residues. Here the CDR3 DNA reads TGTGCCAGCAGCGTAGAAGGGGCGGGAGGGCGCAGTGAGCAGTTCTTC. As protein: CASSVEGAGGRSEQFF. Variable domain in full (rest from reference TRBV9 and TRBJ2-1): DSGVTQTPKHLITATGQRVTLRCSPRSGDLSVYWYQQSLDQGLQFLIQYYNGEERAKGNILERFSAQQFPDLHSELNLSSLELGDSALYFCASSVEGAGGRSEQFFGPGTRLTVL.

The chain's CDR3 is CSAVRVIGDTQYF. CDR3 nucleotides: TGCAGCGCCGTCCGGGTAATAGGAGATACGCAGTATTTT. The J gene is TRBJ2-3, the V gene TRBV29-1; no clear D. CDR1 and CDR2 from the germline V gene are SQVTM and ANQGSEA. The V end lost 7 bases, the J end lost 5 bases, and 16 bases lay between the germline ends. This CDR3 comprises 13 residues.

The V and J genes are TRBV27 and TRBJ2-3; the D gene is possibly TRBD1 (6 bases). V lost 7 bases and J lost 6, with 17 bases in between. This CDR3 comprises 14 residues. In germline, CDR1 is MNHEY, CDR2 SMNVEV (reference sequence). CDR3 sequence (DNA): TGTGCCAGCACCTCCCTCAGGGGTTCCGATACGCAGTATTTT. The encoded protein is CASTSLRGSDTQYF.

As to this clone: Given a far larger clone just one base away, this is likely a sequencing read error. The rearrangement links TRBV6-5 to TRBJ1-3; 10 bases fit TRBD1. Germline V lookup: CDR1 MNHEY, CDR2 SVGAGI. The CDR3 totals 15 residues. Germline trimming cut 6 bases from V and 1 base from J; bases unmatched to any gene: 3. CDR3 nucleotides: TGTGCCAGCAGCTCGGGACAGGGGTCTGGAAACACCATATATTTT. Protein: CASSSGQGSGNTIYF.

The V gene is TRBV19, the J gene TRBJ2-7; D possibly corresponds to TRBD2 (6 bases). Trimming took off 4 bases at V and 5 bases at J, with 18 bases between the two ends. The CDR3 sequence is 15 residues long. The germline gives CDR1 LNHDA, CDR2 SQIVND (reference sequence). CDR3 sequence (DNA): TGTGCCAGTAGTAGGAGGGCGGGGCTAGGCAACGAGCAGTACTTC. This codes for CASSRRAGLGNEQYF.

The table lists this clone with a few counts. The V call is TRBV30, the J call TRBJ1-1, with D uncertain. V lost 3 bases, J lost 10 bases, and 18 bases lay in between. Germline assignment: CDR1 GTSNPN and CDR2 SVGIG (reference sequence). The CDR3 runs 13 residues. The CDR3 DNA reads TGTGCCTGGAGGATGGATTGGGCTAGTTTAGCTTTCTTT. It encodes CAWRMDWASLAFF.

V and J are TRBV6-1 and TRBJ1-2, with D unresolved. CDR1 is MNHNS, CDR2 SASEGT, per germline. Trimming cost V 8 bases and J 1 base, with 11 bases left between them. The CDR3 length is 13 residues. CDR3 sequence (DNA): TGTGCCAGCCAGTTCACAAGTAACTATGGCTACACCTTC. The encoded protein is CASQFTSNYGYTF.